The 28 T cell receptor beta chains reported below all come from one sample, sequenced in a study of T cell responses to AZD1222 COVID-19 vaccine. Data came from immunoSEQ multiplex PCR; TCRdb stores just in-frame clones and leaves some out. The table has over 80,000 clones, around 91% seen once. Sequenced here: peripheral blood, sampled on day 0 of AZD1222 vaccination. The receptors were gathered from an adult in good health.

The chain couples TRBV7-8 to TRBJ2-7, with 7 bases lining up with TRBD1. The trim removed 5 bases at V and 2 bases at J, leaving 6 bases unmatched. Looked up from germline, CDR1 is SGHVS and CDR2 is FQNEAQ. The CDR3 runs 14 residues. The CDR3 nucleotides are TGTGCCAGCAGCCCATCGACAGGGACCTACGAGCAGTACTTC. The encoded protein is CASSPSTGTYEQYF.

This clone was seen a handful of times. V is TRBV29-1 and J is TRBJ1-2, with D possibly matching TRBD1 (6 bases). This CDR3 is 13 amino acids long. Trimming took 6 bases from V and 6 from J, leaving 17 bases between them. Germline V gene sequence: CDR1 SQVTM, CDR2 ANQGSEA. CDR3 in DNA: TGCAGCGTCCTTCGAAGGGAGGGGGATGGCTACACCTTC. Residues: CSVLRREGDGYTF.

Concerning this clone itself: Being one base from a much bigger clone, this may be a read error. This sequence joins TRBV25-1 and TRBJ2-5; TRBD2 might be the D (7 bases). This CDR3 has 14 amino acids. Germline CDR1 MGHDK, CDR2 SYGVNS. The CDR3 reads CASCEGGGKETQYF. The CDR3 coding sequence is TGTGCCAGCTGTGAAGGGGGGGGGAAAGAGACCCAGTACTTC.

The chain links TRBV18 to TRBJ2-3; D may be TRBD1 or TRBD2 (5 bases each). Germline V gene lookup returns CDR1 KGHSH and CDR2 LQKENI. The germline V and J ends were trimmed by 6 bases and 3 bases, with 22 bases remaining between them. The CDR3 has 17 residues. As DNA, the CDR3 is TGTGCCAGCTCCCCGGGGCCGGGCGCTTATTCAACAGATACGCAGTATTTT. It yields the protein CASSPGPGAYSTDTQYF.

The gene calls are TRBV7-9 and TRBJ1-4; D is undetermined. CDR1 and CDR2 from the germline V gene are SEHNR and FQNEAQ (reference sequence). The CDR3 contains 13 residues. Trimming stripped 5 bases from V and 6 bases from J, with 10 bases between. The DNA for the CDR3 is TGTGCCAGCAGCCCCGGCGTAGATGAAAAACTGTTTTTT. Translated: CASSPGVDEKLFF.

This sequence joins TRBV28 and TRBJ2-5; D perhaps matches TRBD1 (5 bases). Germline-derived CDR1 and CDR2 are MDHEN and SYDVKM. The ends were cut back, 3 bases at V and 5 bases at J, with 13 bases in the middle. This CDR3 is 14 amino acids long. The CDR3 DNA sequence: TGTGCCAGCAGTTTGAACCCTAGGGGCGAGACCCAGTACTTC. It translates to CASSLNPRGETQYF.

The rearrangement links TRBV7-3 to TRBJ2-1, with TRBD1 identical over 9 bases. V dropped 5 bases and J dropped 5; count of bases not matched to a gene: 4. The length of the CDR3 is 14 residues. Germline assignment: CDR1 SGHTA and CDR2 FQGTGA. CDR3 DNA sequence: TGTGCCAGCAGCCAAGGGACAGGGAACAATGAGCAGTTCTTC. It translates to CASSQGTGNNEQFF.

The genes are TRBV11-3 and TRBJ2-1; the match to TRBD2 covers 10 bases. Germline V gene data show CDR1 as SGHNT and CDR2 as YENEEA. V lost 1 base and J lost 7; bases outside the gene matches: 4. The CDR3 is made up of 15 amino acids. The CDR3 region has the DNA TGTGCCAGCAGCTTAGCTAGCGGGGGAACTAATGAGCAGTTCTTC. Translating gives CASSLASGGTNEQFF. The full variable domain, completed using reference TRBV11-3 and TRBJ2-1, is EAGVVQSPRYKIIEKKQPVAFWCNPISGHNTLYWYLQNLGQGPELLIRYENEEAVDDSQLPKDRFSAERLKGVDSTLKIQPAELGDSAVYLCASSLASGGTNEQFFGPGTRLTVL.

CDR3: CASSVGLAGAHEQFF. The CDR3 nucleotides are TGTGCCAGCAGCGTAGGCCTAGCGGGAGCCCATGAGCAGTTCTTC. The V and J genes are TRBV9 and TRBJ2-1, with TRBD2 identical over 10 bases. The CDR3 extends over 15 amino acids. The V gene end was trimmed by 0 bases and the J gene end by 8 bases; junction bases not matched to a gene: 5. Germline lookup yields CDR1 SGDLS and CDR2 YYNGEE.

The J gene is TRBJ2-1, the V gene TRBV19, with 15 nucleotides matching TRBD2. Trimming cost V 5 bases and J 9 bases; bases outside gene matches: 8. The CDR3 consists of 16 residues. Per the germline V gene, CDR1 is LNHDA and CDR2 is SQIVND (reference sequence). The CDR3 loop is CASSFRTSGRAPEQFF. The CDR3 DNA reads TGTGCCAGTAGTTTCCGGACTAGCGGGAGGGCGCCTGAGCAGTTCTTC.

This clone appeared a few times. The genes are TRBV4-2 and TRBJ1-2; D may be TRBD1 (5 bases). The germline V gene encodes CDR1 LGHNA and CDR2 YNFKEQ. Trimming took off 3 bases at V and 1 base at J, with 12 bases between the two ends. CDR3 length: 15 residues. The CDR3 DNA is TGTGCCAGCAGCCAGGCCGGGACGGTTAACTATGGCTACACCTTC. Its translation: CASSQAGTVNYGYTF.

DNA of the CDR3: TGTGCCACCAGAAAGAGTTATGGCTACACCTTC. This translates into CATRKSYGYTF. The rearrangement joins TRBV24-1 to TRBJ1-2; D uncertain. This CDR3 region has 11 residues. The germline CDR1 and CDR2 sequences are KGHDR and SFDVKD. The ends were cut back, 7 bases at V and 5 bases at J, with 7 bases in the middle.

This clone was picked up a small number of times. The chain has TRBV19 and TRBJ1-5, with D possibly matching TRBD1 (5 bases). This CDR3 has 15 residues. Trimming removed 4 bases at V and 3 bases at J, with 13 bases between. Germline-derived CDR1 and CDR2 are LNHDA and SQIVND (reference sequence). CDR3 DNA: TGTGCCAGTAGTACAGATGGGGGGATCAATCAGCCCCAGCATTTT. The encoded protein is CASSTDGGINQPQHF.

This clone has a handful of counts. The chain combines TRBV7-6 with TRBJ2-2; TRBD2 agrees at 9 bases. Germline trimming cut 6 bases from V and 1 base from J; bases unmatched to any gene: 3. The CDR3 spans 15 residues. Germline V lookup: CDR1 SGHVS, CDR2 FNYEAQ. In DNA form, the CDR3 reads TGTGCCAGCAGTCGACTAGCGGAGAACACCGGGGAGCTGTTTTTT. This gives the protein CASSRLAENTGELFF.

The CDR3 reads CASTPAAPPDTQYF. CDR3 coding DNA: TGCGCCAGCACCCCGGCAGCCCCCCCAGATACGCAGTATTTT. This chain connects TRBV5-1 to TRBJ2-3; the D is unclear. Germline V gene data show CDR1 as SGHRS and CDR2 as YFSETQ. The germline V and J ends were trimmed by 6 bases and 4 bases, with 15 bases remaining between them. The CDR3 spans 14 residues.

This clone was seen only a few times. This chain links TRBV29-1 with TRBJ2-7, with 12 bases fitting TRBD2. The length of the CDR3 is 17 residues. Germline loops: CDR1 SQVTM, CDR2 ANQGSEA. V shed 4 bases, J shed 0 bases, and the junction held 10 bases outside the gene matches. DNA of the CDR3: TGCAGCGTTGCTTCGGTGCTAGCGGGAGGGAGCTCCTACGAGCAGTACTTC. Protein: CSVASVLAGGSSYEQYF.

The genes are TRBV27 and TRBJ2-3; 10 nucleotides agree with TRBD1. Germline CDR1 MNHEY, CDR2 SMNVEV (reference sequence). CDR3 length: 15 amino acids. Germline trimming cut 5 bases from V and 3 bases from J; bases unmatched to any gene: 5. CDR3 region: CASSPGQGRTDTQYF. In nucleotides, the CDR3 is TGTGCCAGCAGTCCGGGACAGGGGAGGACAGATACGCAGTATTTT.

This chain links TRBV4-1 with TRBJ2-3; D possibly matches TRBD1 or TRBD2 (6 bases each). This CDR3 is built from 13 residues. V was pared by 6 bases and J by 6 bases, with 13 bases between. Germline V lookup: CDR1 MGHRA, CDR2 YSYEKL. Here the CDR3 reads CASSGGGMDTQYF. Here the CDR3 DNA reads TGCGCCAGCAGTGGAGGGGGAATGGATACGCAGTATTTT.

This rearrangement joins TRBV5-1 to TRBJ2-3; 10 bases map to TRBD1. After removal of 7 bases from V and 8 bases from J, the junction contained 13 bases not matched to a gene. The V gene's germline CDR1 is SGHRS and CDR2 YFSETQ. The CDR3 has 15 amino acids. The CDR3 bases are TGCGCCAGCGCGGATCCGGGACAGGGGTTAGGTACGCAGTATTTT. Translation gives CASADPGQGLGTQYF.

The CDR3 DNA reads as TGTGCCAGTAGCCACGAAGCTGGACAGATCTATTATAGCAATCAGCCCCAGCATTTT. Amino acids: CASSHEAGQIYYSNQPQHF. The J gene is TRBJ1-5, the V gene TRBV19; perhaps TRBD1 as D (6 bases). Germline CDR1 and CDR2: LNHDA and SQIVND (reference sequence). The CDR3 is 19 amino acids. V was trimmed by 6 bases and J by 0 bases, leaving 24 bases between them.

The CDR3 is CSASPPKAGYGYTF. For the CDR3, the DNA is TGCAGTGCTAGTCCGCCGAAAGCGGGCTATGGCTACACCTTC. This sequence joins TRBV20-1 and TRBJ1-2; D remains unclear. Trimming took 3 bases from V and 4 from J, leaving 15 bases between them. The CDR3 has 14 residues. Germline-derived CDR1 and CDR2 are DFQATT and SNEGSKA (reference sequence).

The chain carries TRBV11-2 and TRBJ2-7; D perhaps matches TRBD2 (7 bases). Germline CDR1 SGHAT, CDR2 FQNNGV. V gave up 3 bases and J gave up 4 bases, with 10 bases separating them. This CDR3 is built from 13 residues. This CDR3 is CASSFGGQYEQYF. In DNA, the CDR3 is TGTGCCAGCAGCTTCGGGGGGCAATACGAGCAGTACTTC.

V usage is TRBV24-1 and J usage is TRBJ2-5; D is undetermined. The CDR3 has 13 residues. V gave up 3 bases and J gave up 2 bases, with 6 bases separating them. Looked up from germline, CDR1 is KGHDR and CDR2 is SFDVKD. This CDR3 is CATSDDHQETQYF. CDR3 nucleotide sequence: TGTGCCACCAGTGATGATCATCAAGAGACCCAGTACTTC.

This chain links TRBV18 with TRBJ1-3; D gene uncertain. CDR1 is KGHSH and CDR2 is LQKENI in the germline V gene. The CDR3 sequence is 15 residues long. V was cut by 2 bases and J by 0 bases, with 8 bases left in between. The CDR3 nucleotides read TGTGCCAGCTCACCAGGGCTCATCTCTGGAAACACCATATATTTT. As protein: CASSPGLISGNTIYF.

V is TRBV27 and J is TRBJ2-7; D gene uncertain. The CDR3 runs to 13 residues. The V end was cut by 2 bases, the J end by 0 bases, with 5 bases between. CDR1 and CDR2 (germline): MNHEY, SMNVEV (reference sequence). The CDR3 bases are TGTGCCAGCAGTTTACCCGACTCCTACGAGCAGTACTTC. Amino acid sequence: CASSLPDSYEQYF.

The genes are TRBV3-1 (or the pseudogene TRBV3-2) and TRBJ2-7, with D perhaps matching TRBD2 (5 bases). The CDR3 extends over 15 amino acids. Germline V gene sequence: CDR1 LGHDT, CDR2 YNNKEL (reference sequence). Trimming removed 3 bases from V and 2 bases from J, with 14 bases in between. The CDR3 coding sequence is TGTGCCAGCAGCCAGGGAGTTATCCAAACCTACGAGCAGTACTTC. Translation gives CASSQGVIQTYEQYF.

The rearrangement links TRBV11-1 to TRBJ2-5; 7 bases are a match to TRBD1. The length of the CDR3 is 14 residues. Germline CDR1 reads SGHAT; CDR2 reads FQDESV (reference sequence). J was trimmed by 2 bases and V by 5 bases; bases with no gene match: 5. CDR3 DNA: TGTGCCAGCAGCCCAGACAGGGCTCAAGAGACCCAGTACTTC. This encodes CASSPDRAQETQYF.

The chain links TRBV6-5 to TRBJ2-6; D unresolved. The CDR3 length is 15 residues. Germline assignment: CDR1 MNHEY and CDR2 SVGAGI. The ends were cut back, 2 bases at V and 4 bases at J, with 9 bases in the middle. The CDR3 is CASSYMTRGANVLTF. The CDR3 region has the DNA TGTGCCAGCAGTTACATGACCAGGGGGGCCAACGTCCTGACTTTC.